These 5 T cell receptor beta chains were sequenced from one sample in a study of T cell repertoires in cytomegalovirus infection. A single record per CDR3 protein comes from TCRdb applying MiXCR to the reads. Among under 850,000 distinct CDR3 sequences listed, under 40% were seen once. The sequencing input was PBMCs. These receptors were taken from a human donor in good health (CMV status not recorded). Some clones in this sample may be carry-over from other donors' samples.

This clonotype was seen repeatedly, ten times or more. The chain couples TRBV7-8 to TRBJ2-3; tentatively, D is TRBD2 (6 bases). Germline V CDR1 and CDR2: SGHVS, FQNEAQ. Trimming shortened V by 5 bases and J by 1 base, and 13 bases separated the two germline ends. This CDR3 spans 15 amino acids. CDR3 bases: TGTGCCAGCAGCCCCTGGACTATACGCACAGATACGCAGTATTTT. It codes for CASSPWTIRTDTQYF.

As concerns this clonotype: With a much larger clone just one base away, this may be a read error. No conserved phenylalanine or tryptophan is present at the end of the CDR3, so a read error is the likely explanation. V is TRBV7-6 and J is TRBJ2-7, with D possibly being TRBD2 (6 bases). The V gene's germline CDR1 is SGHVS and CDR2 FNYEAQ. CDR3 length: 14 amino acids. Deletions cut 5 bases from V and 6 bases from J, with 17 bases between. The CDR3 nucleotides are TGTGCCAGCAGCAGCCGGGGGTACCTCTCCGAGCAGTACTTA. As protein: CASSSRGYLSEQYL.

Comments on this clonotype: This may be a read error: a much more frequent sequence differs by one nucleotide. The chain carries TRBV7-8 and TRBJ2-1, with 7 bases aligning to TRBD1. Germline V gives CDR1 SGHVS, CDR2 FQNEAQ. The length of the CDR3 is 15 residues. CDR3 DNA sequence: TGTGCCAGCAGCCCCCGGGTGAGGGGGCGTAATGAGCAGTGCTTC. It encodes CASSPRVRGRNEQCF.

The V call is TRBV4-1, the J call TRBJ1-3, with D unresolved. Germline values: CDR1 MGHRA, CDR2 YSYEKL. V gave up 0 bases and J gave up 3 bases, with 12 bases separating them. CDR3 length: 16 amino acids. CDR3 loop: CASSQERLRHGNTIYF. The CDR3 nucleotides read TGCGCCAGCAGCCAAGAAAGGCTACGGCATGGAAACACCATATATTTT.

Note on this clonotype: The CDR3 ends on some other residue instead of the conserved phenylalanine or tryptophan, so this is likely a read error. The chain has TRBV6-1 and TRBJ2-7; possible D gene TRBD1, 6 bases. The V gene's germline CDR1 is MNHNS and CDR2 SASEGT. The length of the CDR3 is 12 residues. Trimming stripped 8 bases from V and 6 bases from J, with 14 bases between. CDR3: CASGIQGLEQYL. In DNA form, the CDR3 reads TGTGCCAGCGGGATACAGGGTCTCGAGCAGTACTTA.